These T cell receptor beta chains were read from a single sample in a study of identical twins. From the 5' RACE reads, TCRdb called clonotypes with MiXCR, one entry per CDR3 protein. This table has about 460,000 distinct CDR3 sequences, over 12% appearing once. The data were also submitted as part of a second study, on yellow fever vaccine responses in identical twins.

Sample: CD4+ T cells sorted from blood. The origin of the receptors is a woman aged 18-29 years in good health. CDR3s include the opening cysteine and the closing phenylalanine or tryptophan. D genes are given only for firm matches. Size values are once, few and many counts, or a class for expanded clones, and some rows have none.

D,size,V,J,CDR3,DNA
.,few,TRBV2,TRBJ2-6,CASSAVGANVLTF,TGTGCCAGCAGTGCGGTTGGGGCCAACGTCCTGACTTTC
.,.,TRBV5-1,TRBJ1-1,CASRRLNTEAFF,TGCGCCAGCAGAAGACTGAACACTGAAGCTTTCTTT
.,once,TRBV2,TRBJ2-2,CASQGPSNTGELFF,TGTGCCAGCCAGGGACCGTCGAACACCGGGGAGCTGTTTTTT
.,.,TRBV29-1,TRBJ2-3,CSVGTLRDTQYF,TGCAGCGTTGGAACCCTACGGGATACGCAGTATTTT
.,few,TRBV6-5,TRBJ2-7,CASSSGWGLGSYEQYF,TGTGCCAGCAGTTCTGGATGGGGCCTAGGCTCCTACGAGCAGTACTTC
.,few,TRBV6-1,TRBJ2-7,CASSRDGASYEQYF,TGTGCCAGCAGCCGGGACGGAGCCTCCTACGAGCAGTACTTC
.,few,TRBV30,TRBJ2-4,CAWSDRQRIAKNIQYF,TGTGCCTGGAGTGATAGGCAGCGGATAGCCAAAAACATTCAGTACTTC
.,few,TRBV12-3/TRBV12-4,TRBJ2-3,CASSLEARAPFTDTQYF,TGTGCCAGCAGTTTGGAGGCAAGAGCACCCTTCACAGATACGCAGTATTTT
.,.,TRBV20-1,TRBJ2-1,CSAALGFLGNEQFF,TGCAGTGCAGCGTTGGGGTTCCTCGGCAATGAGCAGTTCTTC
TRBD2,.,TRBV20-1,TRBJ2-3,CSALAGDTDTQYF,TGCAGTGCGTTAGCGGGAGACACAGATACGCAGTATTTT
.,many,TRBV12-3/TRBV12-4,TRBJ1-1,CASSEMGNTEAFF,TGTGCCAGCAGTGAGATGGGGAACACTGAAGCTTTCTTT
.,.,TRBV4-3,TRBJ2-3,CASSQGVGGLDTQYF,TGCGCCAGCAGCCAAGGTGTGGGGGGCTTAGATACGCAGTATTTT
.,many,TRBV12-3/TRBV12-4,TRBJ1-6,CASSLGVNSPLHF,TGTGCCAGCAGTTTAGGGGTTAATTCACCCCTCCACTTT
TRBD1,many,TRBV12-3/TRBV12-4,TRBJ1-1,CASSLVGGGNTEAFF,TGTGCCAGCAGTTTAGTAGGGGGCGGGAACACTGAAGCTTTCTTT
.,.,TRBV6-6,TRBJ2-7,CASRWTGTYEQYF,TGTGCCAGCCGATGGACCGGGACCTACGAGCAGTACTTC
TRBD1,.,TRBV6-2/TRBV6-3,TRBJ2-4,CASRPNLGQALNYIQYF,TGTGCCAGCAGACCCAACTTAGGACAGGCCCTTAATTACATTCAGTACTTC
TRBD1,few,TRBV6-1,TRBJ2-7,CASRRDRAAPGEQYF,TGTGCCAGCAGGAGGGACAGGGCAGCCCCAGGCGAGCAGTACTTC
TRBD2,few,TRBV5-1,TRBJ2-1,CASSLDVGLAGLTEQFF,TGCGCCAGCAGCTTGGACGTCGGACTAGCGGGATTAACTGAGCAGTTCTTC
.,many,TRBV5-1,TRBJ2-1,CASSLVAWGPSAYNEQFF,TGCGCCAGCAGCTTGGTTGCTTGGGGACCGTCTGCCTACAATGAGCAGTTCTTC
TRBD1,few,TRBV29-1,TRBJ2-3,CSGPGQGVTDTQYF,TGCAGCGGACCGGGACAGGGAGTCACAGATACGCAGTATTTT
.,few,TRBV20-1,TRBJ1-2,CSARDRGGYTF,TGCAGTGCTAGAGACAGGGGTGGCTACACCTTC
.,few,TRBV6-2/TRBV6-3,TRBJ2-3,CASNTGRTDTQYF,TGTGCCAGCAATACAGGGAGGACAGATACGCAGTATTTT
.,.,TRBV5-1,TRBJ2-2,CASSSGQPGAGELFF,TGCGCCAGCAGCTCTGGCCAACCGGGGGCCGGGGAGCTGTTTTTT
.,many,TRBV4-2,TRBJ2-7,CASSPTATYEQYF,TGTGCCAGCAGCCCGACTGCTACCTACGAGCAGTACTTC
TRBD2,many,TRBV4-1,TRBJ2-2,CASTYRAGLAGGVTGELFF,TGCGCCAGCACTTACAGGGCCGGACTAGCGGGAGGAGTGACCGGGGAGCTGTTTTTT
.,.,TRBV28,TRBJ2-7,CASSPRDREQYF,TGTGCCAGCAGTCCCAGGGACCGCGAGCAGTACTTC
.,.,TRBV15,TRBJ2-5,CATSREPTETQYF,TGTGCCACCAGCAGAGAACCAACTGAGACCCAGTACTTC
.,.,TRBV6-5,TRBJ2-7,CASSYSAESSYEQYF,TGTGCCAGCAGTTACTCGGCGGAAAGCTCCTACGAGCAGTACTTC
.,.,TRBV2,TRBJ2-5,CASSEAGGPRPETQYF,TGTGCCAGCAGTGAAGCGGGGGGACCCCGGCCGGAGACCCAGTACTTC
.,.,TRBV9,TRBJ1-1,CASSVDGTEAFF,TGTGCCAGCAGCGTGGACGGCACTGAAGCTTTCTTT
.,.,TRBV12-3/TRBV12-4,TRBJ1-5,CASGSQPQHF,TGTGCCAGCGGCAGTCAGCCCCAGCATTTT
.,.,TRBV20-1,TRBJ2-1,CSADRTYHEQFF,TGCAGTGCCGACCGGACTTACCATGAGCAGTTCTTC
TRBD1,few,TRBV7-9,TRBJ2-1,CASSPGQARGKEQFF,TGTGCCAGCAGCCCGGGACAGGCCAGAGGAAAAGAGCAGTTCTTC
TRBD2,.,TRBV5-5,TRBJ2-3,CASSLALLAGNPGDTQYF,TGTGCCAGCAGCTTGGCCCTACTAGCGGGGAACCCAGGGGATACGCAGTATTTT
.,few,TRBV28,TRBJ2-7,CAGARAGSYEQYF,TGTGCCGGGGCCCGGGCGGGATCCTACGAGCAGTACTTC
.,many,TRBV11-2,TRBJ2-5,CASSLASGQETQYF,TGTGCCAGCAGCTTAGCATCAGGGCAAGAGACCCAGTACTTC
TRBD2,many,TRBV7-2,TRBJ2-3,CASSLAGASGTDTQYF,TGTGCCAGCAGCTTAGCGGGTGCTAGCGGGACAGATACGCAGTATTTT
.,few,TRBV5-1,TRBJ2-1,CASSPPDYNEQFF,TGCGCCAGCAGTCCCCCCGATTACAATGAGCAGTTCTTC
.,.,TRBV20-1,TRBJ2-7,CSARDPEWEQYF,TGCAGTGCTAGAGACCCGGAGTGGGAGCAGTACTTC
.,many,TRBV12-3/TRBV12-4,TRBJ2-5,CASSRHDQETQYF,TGTGCCAGCAGCCGACATGACCAAGAGACCCAGTACTTC
TRBD2,few,TRBV20-1,TRBJ2-5,CSAQTSGRAKETQYF,TGCAGTGCTCAGACTAGCGGGAGGGCCAAAGAGACCCAGTACTTC
TRBD2,many,TRBV10-3,TRBJ2-3,CATNEGSGSGDTQYF,TGTGCCACCAACGAGGGAAGCGGGAGTGGAGATACGCAGTATTTT
TRBD2,.,TRBV15,TRBJ2-5,CATSNAGGARGETQYF,TGTGCCACCAGCAATGCGGGAGGGGCCCGGGGAGAGACCCAGTACTTC
TRBD2,few,TRBV7-9,TRBJ2-5,CASSLGPAGETQYF,TGTGCCAGCAGCTTAGGTCCAGCGGGGGAGACCCAGTACTTC
TRBD2,.,TRBV29-1,TRBJ2-5,CSVRLAGGSVEETQYF,TGCAGCGTACGACTAGCGGGAGGGTCGGTTGAAGAGACCCAGTACTTC
.,few,TRBV29-1,TRBJ1-1,CSGRDGEAFF,TGCAGCGGCCGGGACGGAGAAGCTTTCTTT